These 6 T cell receptor beta chains were all obtained from the same sample, sequenced in a study of T-cell reconstitution after alpha-beta-depleted transplantation in children. Unique molecular identifiers were incorporated when the TCRbeta library was constructed. TCRdb fed the PCR reads into MiXCR, producing one record per CDR3 protein. In the table there are roughly 350,000 distinct CDR3 sequences, 16% of which are singletons. This specimen was PBMCs, mostly from graft donor cells, taken 360 days after TCRalphabeta/CD19-depleted stem cell transplant. The receptors shown here come from a male patient between 2 and 10 years old who had a stem cell transplant for acute lymphoblastic leukemia, so the T cells may come from the graft donor.

The genes are TRBV7-3 and TRBJ1-5; D gene unclear. CDR1 is SGHTA and CDR2 is FQGTGA in the germline V gene. The V and J ends lost 2 bases and 5 bases respectively, with 7 bases between them. This CDR3 contains 13 residues. Here the CDR3 reads CASSLSKDQPQHF. CDR3 bases: TGTGCCAGCAGCTTATCGAAAGATCAGCCCCAGCATTTT.

The chain employs TRBV28 and TRBJ2-2, with D unclear. The CDR3 runs 14 residues. V was shortened by 6 bases and J by 4 bases, with 12 bases between the two germline ends. CDR1 and CDR2 (germline): MDHEN, SYDVKM. CDR3 bases: TGTGCCAGCAGCCAAGACACTTTCACCGGGGAGCTGTTTTTT. It encodes CASSQDTFTGELFF.

The V and J genes are TRBV20-1 and TRBJ2-5; 7 bases agree with TRBD1. This CDR3 comprises 13 residues. Germline lookup yields CDR1 DFQATT and CDR2 SNEGSKA (reference sequence). The trim removed 6 bases at V and 4 bases at J, leaving 8 bases unmatched. The DNA for the CDR3 is TGCAGTGCGACAGGGTGGGTGCCAGAGACCCAGTACTTC. Translation: CSATGWVPETQYF.

The sample holds many counts of this clonotype. The chain uses TRBV12-3 or TRBV12-4 and TRBJ2-5; TRBD1 aligns across 11 bases. The trim removed 2 bases at V and 6 bases at J, leaving 5 bases unmatched. The CDR3 loop spans 15 amino acids. The CDR3 here is CASSLRTGGLKTQYF. The DNA for the CDR3 is TGTGCCAGCAGTTTACGGACAGGGGGCCTAAAGACCCAGTACTTC.

There are many counts of this clonotype. V usage is TRBV28 and J usage is TRBJ2-2; 10 nucleotides line up with TRBD2. In germline, CDR1 is MDHEN, CDR2 SYDVKM. The CDR3 covers 16 residues. V lost 2 bases, J lost 4 bases, and 4 bases stayed unmatched. The CDR3 sequence: CASSLGPSGGTGELFF. The CDR3 DNA sequence: TGTGCCAGCAGTTTAGGGCCTAGCGGGGGCACCGGGGAGCTGTTTTTT.

This sequence joins TRBV9 and TRBJ2-1; 12 bases match TRBD2. CDR1 is SGDLS, CDR2 YYNGEE, per germline. This CDR3 has 17 residues. V lost 0 bases to trimming and J lost 9 bases; unmatched junction nucleotides: 10. CDR3 residues: CASSVAALAGGPGEQFF. CDR3 nucleotides: TGTGCCAGCAGCGTAGCTGCCCTAGCGGGAGGGCCTGGTGAGCAGTTCTTC.